In its sample, the clone carrying this T cell receptor (beta chain) was seen a few times. Its antigen remains unknown. The data derive from a study of blood T cells in healthy people across ages. Study-level findings and limits: Naive CD4+ cell counts and diversity both ran higher in long-lived than in aged donors.

Next came a second PCR, run for roughly 6 to 11 cycles, which used a sample-barcoded 5' primer along with a J-beta primer mix. Template switching added a 12-random-nucleotide identifier to every cDNA molecule. Via MiXCR, TCRdb re-called the 5' RACE reads, giving one row per CDR3 protein. The sample consists of roughly 1.5 million distinct CDR3 sequences, approximately 43% of them appearing once. The sequence was collected from a woman between 18 and 30 years old in good health. The sequencing sample was made of blood.

Here the CDR3 reads CASSLMGTTSGDYEQYF. Here the CDR3 DNA reads TGCGCCAGCAGCTTGATGGGAACGACTAGCGGGGACTACGAGCAGTACTTC. This chain links TRBV5-1 with TRBJ2-7; 11 bases line up with TRBD2. The germline gives CDR1 SGHRS, CDR2 YFSETQ. Trimming took 1 base from V and 3 from J; bases not matched to a gene: 9. The CDR3 is 17 residues long.